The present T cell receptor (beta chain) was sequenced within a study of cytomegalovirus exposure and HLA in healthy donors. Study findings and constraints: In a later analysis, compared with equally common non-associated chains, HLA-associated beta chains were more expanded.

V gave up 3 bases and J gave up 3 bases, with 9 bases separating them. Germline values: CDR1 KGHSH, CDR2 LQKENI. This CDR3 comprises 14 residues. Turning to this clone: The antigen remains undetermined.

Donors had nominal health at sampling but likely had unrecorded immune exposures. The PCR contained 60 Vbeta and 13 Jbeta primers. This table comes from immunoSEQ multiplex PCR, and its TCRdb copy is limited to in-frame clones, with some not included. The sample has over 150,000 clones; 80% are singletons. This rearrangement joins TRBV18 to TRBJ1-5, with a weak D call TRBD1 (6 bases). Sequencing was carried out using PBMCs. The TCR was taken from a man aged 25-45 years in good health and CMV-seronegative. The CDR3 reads CASSPGQINQPQHF. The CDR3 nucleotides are TGTGCCAGCTCACCGGGACAAATCAATCAGCCCCAGCATTTT.